The clone carrying this T cell receptor beta chain has only a few counts. No antigen is known for it. Clones were read by immunoSEQ multiplex PCR, and TCRdb kept only the in-frame ones, dropping some. The sample contains 70,000 to 80,000 clones, more than 75% of which appear only once. The data stem from a study of cytotoxic CD8 clonotypes in ibrutinib-treated CLL. At the level of the study: The study included 11 relapsed/refractory and 15 treatment-naive patients; under 18 had IGHV unmutated disease. Median treatment time before response sampling was approximately 11 months, range 6 to 36.

General observations from the study: Stable or contracted on treatment, public clonotypes were also uncommon. At progression, clonality fell back toward baseline after rising at ibrutinib response.

This clonotype was sampled from a human donor with chronic lymphocytic leukemia. The sample here was PBMCs, taken at disease progression, from a patient treated with ibrutinib.

This CDR3 reads CASSFPSLPGDEQYF. CDR3 DNA: TGTGCCAGCAGCTTTCCCTCGCTCCCGGGGGACGAGCAGTACTTC. The chain has TRBV7-2 and TRBJ2-7, with D perhaps matching TRBD2 (6 bases). The CDR3 covers 15 residues. The V end lost 3 bases, the J end lost 5 bases, and 17 bases lay between the germline ends. Germline lookup yields CDR1 SGHTA and CDR2 FQGNSA.